This T cell receptor beta chain was sequenced during a study of T-cell reconstitution after alpha-beta-depleted transplantation in children. As it was prepared, the TCRbeta library received unique molecular identifiers. TCRdb reprocessed the PCR reads via MiXCR and lists one record per CDR3 protein. This table has 380,000 or so distinct CDR3 sequences, about an eighth appearing once. The germline V gene encodes CDR1 SGHAT and CDR2 FQNNGV. The CDR3 consists of 14 residues. The V and J ends lost 1 base and 5 bases respectively, with 12 bases between them. The clonotype comes from a human donor who donated a stem cell graft to a child with Fanconi anemia. V and J are TRBV11-2 and TRBJ2-7; unclear D gene. Sample: PBMCs, taken from the stem cell graft. CDR3 in amino acids: CASSLASLDDEQYF. CDR3 bases: TGTGCCAGCAGCTTAGCATCCCTGGATGACGAGCAGTACTTC.